This T cell receptor beta chain was captured in a study of blood T cell repertoires in COVID-19. Study context: The study drew acute and convalescent COVID-19 samples from the United States, Italy and Spain. T cells, B-cell-depleted T cells, or PBMCs provided the cDNA or gDNA that served as material.

V was cut by 3 bases and J by 12 bases, with 22 bases left in between. The CDR3 is 15 residues long. Germline V gene data show CDR1 as SGHKS and CDR2 as YYEKEE (reference sequence). Original processing notes: The assay estimated nucleated cells by amplifying reference gene primers. Some clones are missing from TCRdb's copy, which holds only in-frame ones; the method was immunoSEQ multiplex PCR. V, J and clone size were drawn from that table, and D and trimming were deduced from the DNA. The table includes over 250,000 clones, approximately 84% detected once. This chain links TRBV5-5 with TRBJ2-1, with D maybe TRBD1 (5 bases). This sequence originates from a human donor with COVID-19, enrolled during active disease. The donor label of this sample is uncertain. The specimen was peripheral blood. The CDR3 reads CASSSPSDGRGRQFF. CDR3 coding DNA: TGTGCCAGCAGCTCCCCGTCGGATGGAAGGGGAAGGCAGTTCTTC.